Sequencing of this T cell receptor (beta chain) was carried out in a study of cytomegalovirus exposure and HLA in healthy donors. General observations from the study: TRBV6-2, TRBV6-3 and some other V segments were excluded as indistinguishable. Reportedly, a later analysis found an Asian-associated ancestry cluster had fewer N-insertions than the roughly 670-donor mean. The study labeled fewer than 200 TCR beta chains cytomegalovirus-associated.

CDR1 SGHNT and CDR2 YYREEE come from the germline V gene (reference sequence). The CDR3 length is 15 residues. The V end was cut by 0 bases, the J end by 2 bases, with 11 bases between. This clone was observed a handful of times. Antigen: not known. Primers included in the PCR were 60 Vbeta and 13 Jbeta primers. Repertoires were generated with immunoSEQ multiplex PCR, while TCRdb's copy carries only in-frame clones and drops some. The table shows some 130,000 clones, with 60% to 85% occurring only once. Input material: PBMCs. The TCR originated in a male donor in good health and CMV-seropositive. V and J are TRBV5-4 and TRBJ1-1; D gene uncertain. The CDR3 bases are TGTGCCAGCAGCTTGGCCGTGTCAGAAAACACTGAAGCTTTCTTT. Protein: CASSLAVSENTEAFF.